These T cell receptor beta chains were read from a single sample in a study of T cells in localized non-small cell lung cancer. The assay was immunoSEQ multiplex PCR, and TCRdb's table has in-frame clones only and misses some. The table shows roughly 28,000 clones, with 75% to 90% occurring only once. Sequences were derived from peripheral blood, sampled before any cancer treatment. These TCRs come from a woman aged 35 to 70 with stage I lung adenocarcinoma. CDR3s include the opening cysteine and the closing phenylalanine or tryptophan. The D gene is left open where the match is weak. Rows may omit the clone size; those that give it use once, few, many or a size class.

j_call v_call d_call clone_size cdr3_nt cdr3_aa
TRBJ1-6 TRBV5-4 . . TGTGCCAGCAGTCTGGACATGGGCAATTCACCCCTCCACTTT CASSLDMGNSPLHF
TRBJ2-5 TRBV5-4 . . TGTGCCAGCAGCTTGGATAGTCAGGGGGGTTCGGAGACCCAGTACTTC CASSLDSQGGSETQYF
TRBJ2-3 TRBV13 TRBD2 . TGTGCCAGCAGCATCGGGACTAGCGGGGGGGATACGCAGTATTTT CASSIGTSGGDTQYF
TRBJ2-7 TRBV18 TRBD1 . TGTGCCAGCTCACCGGTGGACAGGGCCAGCTCCTACGAGCAGTACTTC CASSPVDRASSYEQYF
TRBJ1-6 TRBV6-8 TRBD1 . TGTGCCAGCGACAGGGAGGGGAGACCCCTCCACTTT CASDREGRPLHF
TRBJ1-3 TRBV11-3 . . TGTGCCAGCAGCCATCCTCGGCCGGCTGGAAACACCATATATTTT CASSHPRPAGNTIYF
TRBJ1-5 TRBV18 . . TGTGCCAGCTCACGCGGGGGGGCGAGGCAGCCCCAGCATTTT CASSRGGARQPQHF
TRBJ2-7 TRBV10-3 . once TGTGCCATCAGCCCTTGGGATAGAACGGGCGAGCAGTACTTC CAISPWDRTGEQYF
TRBJ1-6 TRBV7-8 TRBD1 . TGTGCCAGCAGCTGGGGACAGGGAAATTCACCCCTCCACTTT CASSWGQGNSPLHF
TRBJ1-1 TRBV6-5 TRBD1 . TGTGCCAGCAGTTACCACACCACAGGGGGCCACACTGAAGCTTTCTTT CASSYHTTGGHTEAFF
TRBJ1-4 TRBV19 . . TGTGCCAGTAGTACTGCCCGAGGGGAGACTAATGAAAAACTGTTTTTT CASSTARGETNEKLFF
TRBJ1-1 TRBV11-3 . . TGTGCCAGCAGCATATCGGGTTCAGCTTTCTTT CASSISGSAFF
TRBJ1-2 TRBV30 . . TGTGCCTGGACCAACGGCTATGGCTACACCTTC CAWTNGYGYTF
TRBJ1-2 TRBV18 . . TGTGCCAGCTCACCAGGGCTCTCCGGGGGCTACACCTTC CASSPGLSGGYTF
TRBJ2-4 TRBV5-1 . . TGCGCCAGCAGCTTGGGACCAGCCGCCAAAAACATTCAGTACTTC CASSLGPAAKNIQYF
TRBJ2-6 TRBV19 . . TGTGCCAGTAGTAGGGGGGACATCGTGCTCTCTGGGGCCAACGTCCTGACTTTC CASSRGDIVLSGANVLTF
TRBJ2-1 TRBV20-1 . few TGCAGTGCAGCCGACAGCAATGAGCAGTTCTTC CSAADSNEQFF
TRBJ1-1 TRBV6-1 . . TGTGCCAGCAGTGAAGGGTTTCGCACTGAAGCTTTCTTT CASSEGFRTEAFF
TRBJ1-2 TRBV18 TRBD1 . TGTGCCAGCTCACCCTACGACAGGGACTATGGCTACACCTTC CASSPYDRDYGYTF
TRBJ1-5 TRBV13 . few TGTGCCAGCAGCTTACGCCAGGGTAATACGAATCAGCCCCAGCATTTT CASSLRQGNTNQPQHF
TRBJ1-1 TRBV12-5 . . TGTGCTAGTGGTTATGGAGGGGGTAACACTGAAGCTTTCTTT CASGYGGGNTEAFF
TRBJ2-4 TRBV27 . . TGTGCCAGCAGACCGGACAGCGGCCTAGCCAAAAACATTCAGTACTTC CASRPDSGLAKNIQYF
TRBJ1-1 TRBV29-1 TRBD1 . TGCAGCTTTAGGACAGGGAAGTCCTACACTGAAGCTTTCTTT CSFRTGKSYTEAFF
TRBJ1-2 TRBV2 TRBD1 . TGTGCCAGCAGCCTGACAGGGAATCCTAACTATGGCTACACCTTC CASSLTGNPNYGYTF
TRBJ1-5 TRBV9 . . TGTGCCAGCAGCGTATTTGAGGGTCAGCCCCAGCATTTT CASSVFEGQPQHF
TRBJ1-2 TRBV7-9 . . TGTGCCAGCGGAGGAAGGCAGGATGGCTACACCTTC CASGGRQDGYTF
TRBJ1-1 TRBV6-6 . . TGTGCCAGCAGTGACGCAACCGGGACAAAGACTGAAGCTTTCTTT CASSDATGTKTEAFF
TRBJ1-5 TRBV27 TRBD1 . TGTGCCAGCAGTTCCTCCGGGACAGGGGGGGACAATCAGCCCCAGCATTTT CASSSSGTGGDNQPQHF
TRBJ2-5 TRBV18 . . TGTGCCAGCTCGACCTCTCTAACCGCGTCGGAGACCCAGTACTTC CASSTSLTASETQYF